The 6 T cell receptor beta chains in this list originate from one sample, sequenced in a study of T cells in Graves' hyperthyroidism and ophthalmopathy (dated by TCRdb to the late 2010s). Library method: multiplex PCR. The instrument given in TCRdb is Illumina HiSeq 2000. The TCR beta CDR3 regions were amplified from RNA transcripts. A first-round RT-PCR of the TCR CDR3 used the HTBI primer set with the Qiagen OneStep RT-PCR kit. The public reads were quality trimmed at Q25 with fastp and then assembled into clones with MiXCR by TCRdb, keeping productive beta chains. Records with the same CDR3 protein are collapsed into one entry carrying the most frequent genes and DNA. The sample table records more than 450,000 distinct CDR3 sequences; 20% of these occur just once. The top ten clones comprise approximately 48% of the sample. Sequenced material: blood. These receptors came from a man aged 35-49 years with Graves' ophthalmopathy.

CDR3 loop: CASSWYRGLGGELFF. CDR3 DNA sequence: TGTGCCAGCAGCTGGTACAGGGGGCTTGGAGGGGAGCTGTTTTTT. This chain connects TRBV13 to TRBJ2-2; 9 nucleotides align to TRBD1. The CDR3 runs to 15 residues. Germline-derived CDR1 and CDR2 are PRHDT and FYEKMQ (reference sequence). Unmatched junction bases numbered 8, after V lost 4 bases and J lost 8 bases.

The chain combines TRBV5-4 with TRBJ2-7; 8 bases line up with TRBD2. Germline V gene sequence: CDR1 SGHNT, CDR2 YYREEE (reference sequence). The ends lost 4 bases at V and 3 bases at J; junction bases unmatched: 9. This CDR3 contains 15 residues. DNA for the CDR3: TGTGCCAGCAGCCCCGCGGGGGGTAGCCACTACGAGCAGTACTTC. Its translation: CASSPAGGSHYEQYF.

This clonotype was recorded many times. This chain links TRBV6-2 or TRBV6-3 with TRBJ2-1; tentative D call: TRBD2 (5 bases). Germline assignment: CDR1 MNHEY and CDR2 SVGEGT. Trimming pared 2 bases from V and 8 bases from J, leaving 7 bases between. This CDR3 spans 12 amino acids. CDR3 loop: CASSYPSHEQFF. The CDR3 region has the DNA TGTGCCAGCAGTTACCCTAGCCATGAGCAGTTCTTC.

In this sample, this clonotype turned up a few times. The V call is TRBV6-2 or TRBV6-3, the J call TRBJ2-5, with 7 bases that match TRBD1. J lost 2 bases, V lost 1 base, and 4 bases had no gene match. This CDR3 has 15 amino acids. From germline, CDR1 is MNHEY and CDR2 SVGEGT. The CDR3 DNA follows: TGTGCCAGCAGTTACTTACAGGGGCGGCAAGAGACCCAGTACTTC. Its protein product is CASSYLQGRQETQYF.

This chain uses TRBV7-6 with TRBJ1-1, with 10 bases that match TRBD1. The junction had 4 bases not matched to a gene; V was cut back by 5 bases and J by 7 bases. CDR3 size: 13 residues. CDR1 is SGHVS, CDR2 FNYEAQ, per germline. For the CDR3, the DNA is TGTGCCAGCAGCACCGGACAGGGGGATGAAGCTTTCTTT. Amino acid sequence: CASSTGQGDEAFF.

The chain employs TRBV12-3 or TRBV12-4 and TRBJ1-1; tentatively, D is TRBD1 (6 bases). Between the trimmed V and J ends, which lost 6 bases and 7 bases, there was a span of 15 bases. The CDR3 is 13 residues long. The CDR3 protein is CASRRGALFEAFF. The DNA for the CDR3 is TGTGCCAGCAGGCGGGGGGCGTTGTTTGAAGCTTTCTTT.